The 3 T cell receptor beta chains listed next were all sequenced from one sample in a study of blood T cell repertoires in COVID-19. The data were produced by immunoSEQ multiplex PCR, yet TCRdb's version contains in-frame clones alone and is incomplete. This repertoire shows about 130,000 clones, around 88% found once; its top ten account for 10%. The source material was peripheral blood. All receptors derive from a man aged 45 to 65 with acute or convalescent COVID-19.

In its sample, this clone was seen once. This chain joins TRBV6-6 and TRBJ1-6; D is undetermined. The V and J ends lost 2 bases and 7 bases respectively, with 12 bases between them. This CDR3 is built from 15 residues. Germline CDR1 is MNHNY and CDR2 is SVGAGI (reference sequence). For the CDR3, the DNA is TGTGCCAGCAGTTACGCCTCGAACTCCAATTCACCCCTCCACTTT. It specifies CASSYASNSNSPLHF.

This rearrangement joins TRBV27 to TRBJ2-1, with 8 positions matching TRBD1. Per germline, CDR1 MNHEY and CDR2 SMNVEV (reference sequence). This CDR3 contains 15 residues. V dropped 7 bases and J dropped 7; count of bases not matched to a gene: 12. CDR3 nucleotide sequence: TGTGCCAGCATAAGAGGAGACAGGGGTCGTAATGAGCAGTTCTTC. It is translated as CASIRGDRGRNEQFF.

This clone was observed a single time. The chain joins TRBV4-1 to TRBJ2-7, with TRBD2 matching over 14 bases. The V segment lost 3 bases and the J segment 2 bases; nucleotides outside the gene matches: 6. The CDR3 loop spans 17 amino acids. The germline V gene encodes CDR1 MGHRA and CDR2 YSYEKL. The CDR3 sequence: CASSHTGLAGETYEQYF. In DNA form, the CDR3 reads TGCGCCAGCAGCCACACGGGACTAGCGGGGGAAACCTACGAGCAGTACTTC.